The T cell receptor beta chain described here comes from a study of T cell repertoires in cytomegalovirus infection. TCRdb called the reads again in MiXCR, with one record for every CDR3 protein. The repertoire holds some 280,000 distinct CDR3 sequences, with roughly an eighth as singletons. This clonotype was observed many times. V was cut by 8 bases and J by 5 bases, with 9 bases left in between. Germline loops: CDR1 MNHNS, CDR2 SASEGT. The CDR3 has 12 residues. The chain joins TRBV6-1 to TRBJ1-4; tentative D call: TRBD1 (6 bases). The sequencing sample was made of PBMCs. This clonotype was sampled from a human donor in good health (CMV status not recorded). Some clones in this sample may be carry-over from other donors' samples. The CDR3 loop reads CASDRGNEKLFF. CDR3 DNA sequence: TGTGCCAGCGATAGGGGGAATGAAAAACTGTTTTTT.